These 27 T cell receptor beta chains share one sample of origin, sequenced in a study of response to subunit inactivated influenza vaccine. TCRdb re-called the RT-PCR reads through MiXCR, storing one row per CDR3 protein. This sample carries about 650,000 distinct CDR3 sequences, about 15% of them seen once, and the ten largest clones take approximately 10%. The source was PBMCs from blood, collected 11 to 12 days after vaccination. The receptors here all came from a man aged 45 to 65 who received an inactivated influenza vaccine.

The rearrangement links TRBV7-6 to TRBJ2-2, with TRBD2 matching over 12 bases. CDR1 and CDR2 from the germline V gene are SGHVS and FNYEAQ. With V trimmed by 3 bases and J by 1 base, 3 bases remained unmatched. This CDR3 is 17 amino acids long. The CDR3: CASSFRLAGVNTGELFF. CDR3 bases: TGTGCCAGCAGCTTCAGACTAGCGGGAGTGAACACCGGGGAGCTGTTTTTT.

This clonotype has only a few counts. The V gene is TRBV27, the J gene TRBJ2-1, with D possibly being TRBD1 (6 bases). The CDR3 covers 14 residues. V was shortened by 2 bases and J by 7 bases, with 12 bases between the two germline ends. From germline, CDR1 is MNHEY and CDR2 SMNVEV (reference sequence). Here the CDR3 reads CASSLGQRGNEQFF. CDR3 in DNA: TGTGCCAGCAGTTTAGGGCAAAGGGGGAATGAGCAGTTCTTC.

This clonotype was seen at least ten times. This chain uses TRBV5-5 with TRBJ2-7; D ambiguous. V lost 0 bases and J lost 2, with 12 bases in between. CDR1 is SGHKS, CDR2 YYEKEE, per germline (reference sequence). The CDR3 loop spans 15 amino acids. CDR3 nucleotide sequence: TGTGCCAGCAGCTTGGGTGATTGGGGAACCTACGAGCAGTACTTC. This sequence encodes CASSLGDWGTYEQYF.

This rearrangement joins TRBV10-1 to TRBJ1-1, with no clear D. The CDR3 contains 13 residues. CDR1 is WNHNN, CDR2 SYGVQD, per germline (reference sequence). Deletions cut 0 bases from V and 7 bases from J, with 9 bases between. The CDR3 DNA reads TGCGCCAGCAGTGAGTCGTATGCGGGTGAAGCTTTCTTT. The encoded protein is CASSESYAGEAFF.

This clonotype has just a few counts. This CDR3 reads CASRGLAFNEQFF. The CDR3, as DNA: TGTGCCAGCAGGGGACTAGCGTTCAATGAGCAGTTCTTC. The rearrangement uses TRBV2 and TRBJ2-1; 10 nucleotides match TRBD2. The CDR3 runs 13 residues. The V gene's germline CDR1 is SNHLY and CDR2 FYNNEI. Trimming removed 6 bases from V and 6 bases from J; junction bases left unmatched: 2.

In its sample, this clonotype was seen once. The rearrangement links TRBV10-3 to TRBJ2-2; D possibly uses TRBD1 or TRBD2 (6 bases each). Germline V lookup: CDR1 ENHRY, CDR2 SYGVKD. V was cut by 10 bases and J by 0 bases, with 15 bases left in between. The CDR3 spans 15 residues. CDR3 nucleotide sequence: TGTGCCAGTTCGATCGGGGGCGCGAACACCGGGGAGCTGTTTTTT. It encodes CASSIGGANTGELFF.

This clonotype appeared a few times. This chain links TRBV2 with TRBJ1-1, with D unresolved. The CDR3 length is 13 residues. V lost 7 bases and J 0 bases, leaving 9 bases between the germline ends. Germline CDR1 reads SNHLY; CDR2 reads FYNNEI. The chain's CDR3 is CASKEGLNTEAFF. As DNA, the CDR3 is TGTGCCAGCAAGGAGGGCTTGAACACTGAAGCTTTCTTT.

The gene calls are TRBV20-1 and TRBJ2-7; D perhaps matches TRBD2 (6 bases). Germline V gene lookup returns CDR1 DFQATT and CDR2 SNEGSKA (reference sequence). The V and J ends lost 3 bases and 5 bases respectively, with 8 bases between them. This CDR3 is built from 11 residues. CDR3 coding DNA: TGCAGTGCTAGCGGAGGGAACGAGCAGTACTTC. Translation: CSASGGNEQYF.

Many counts were recorded for this clonotype. J is TRBJ1-2 and V is TRBV3-1; D is unresolved. This CDR3 comprises 13 residues. The germline gives CDR1 LGHDT, CDR2 YNNKEL (reference sequence). Trimming removed 1 base at V and 8 bases at J, with 11 bases between. CDR3 DNA sequence: TGTGCCAGCAGCCAAGTCCTCGGTGGAGGCTACACCTTC. This encodes CASSQVLGGGYTF.

Regarding this clonotype: A read error may produce the germline difference seen at one junction end. V usage is TRBV5-1 and J usage is TRBJ2-2; possibly TRBD1 for D (6 bases). Germline CDR1 and CDR2: SGHRS and YFSETQ. The CDR3 loop spans 14 amino acids. The CDR3 DNA reads TGCGGCAGCAGCCTCGACAGGCTTACCGGGGAGCTGTTTTTT. Translating it yields CGSSLDRLTGELFF.

This chain joins TRBV7-9 and TRBJ2-7; 13 nucleotides match TRBD2. The CDR3 runs 13 residues. With V trimmed by 5 bases and J by 9 bases, 4 bases remained unmatched. Germline lookup yields CDR1 SEHNR and CDR2 FQNEAQ (reference sequence). CDR3 DNA sequence: TGTGCCAGCAGCATCCGACTAGCGGGAGGGCAGTACTTC. Translated, it gives CASSIRLAGGQYF. Drawing the rest from reference TRBV7-9 and TRBJ2-7, the complete variable domain is DTGVSQNPRHKITKRGQNVTFRCDPISEHNRLYWYRQTLGQGPEFLTYFQNEAQLEKSRLLSDRFSAERPKGSFSTLEIQRTEQGDSAMYLCASSIRLAGGQYFGPGTRLTVT.

This clonotype occurred a few times. A junction end diverges from the germline sequence, so it may reflect a read error. The chain links TRBV12-3 or TRBV12-4 to TRBJ2-1; either TRBD1 or TRBD2 may supply D (5 bases each). The CDR3 has 12 amino acids. The CDR3 sequence is CASSQEGRANQF. The DNA for the CDR3 is TGTGCCAGCAGTCAAGAGGGCAGGGCTAATCAGTTC.

The genes are TRBV20-1 and TRBJ1-6; tentatively, D is TRBD1 (5 bases). The CDR3 is made up of 12 amino acids. The germline V and J ends were trimmed by 3 bases and 7 bases, with 7 bases remaining between them. In germline, CDR1 is DFQATT, CDR2 SNEGSKA (reference sequence). CDR3 loop: CSARDMNSPLHF. The CDR3 region has the DNA TGCAGTGCTAGGGACATGAATTCACCCCTCCACTTT.

This clonotype has just a few counts. The chain is built from TRBV3-1 and TRBJ2-4, with TRBD2 as a possible D gene (5 bases). Trimming shortened V by 2 bases and J by 7 bases, and 18 bases separated the two germline ends. The CDR3 contains 16 residues. CDR1 and CDR2 from the germline V gene are LGHDT and YNNKEL (reference sequence). For the CDR3, the DNA is TGTGCCAGCAGCCAACGTCTAGCTACGCTGGGGAACATTCAGTACTTC. This codes for CASSQRLATLGNIQYF.

This clonotype came up a few times. The genes are TRBV6-1 and TRBJ2-7; D tentatively fits TRBD1 or TRBD2 (5 bases each). Germline CDR1 and CDR2: MNHNS and SASEGT. V lost 5 bases to trimming and J lost 4 bases, with 18 bases between them. The CDR3 sequence is 15 residues long. The chain's CDR3 is CASSLTRGEGYEQYF. In DNA form, the CDR3 reads TGTGCCAGCAGTCTCACCCGGGGCGAGGGTTACGAGCAGTACTTC.

This clonotype was seen only a few times. The chain carries TRBV10-3 and TRBJ2-7; the D is unclear. Per germline, CDR1 ENHRY and CDR2 SYGVKD. The V end lost 10 bases, the J end lost 0 bases, and 16 bases lay between the germline ends. The CDR3 is made up of 14 amino acids. This CDR3 is CATLESRRSYEQYF. The CDR3 DNA sequence: TGTGCCACCCTTGAGTCGCGTCGCTCCTACGAGCAGTACTTC.

This clonotype was counted a few times. The rearrangement links TRBV18 to TRBJ2-1, with 14 bases identical to TRBD2. Germline CDR1 is KGHSH and CDR2 is LQKENI. This CDR3 is 15 amino acids long. V was pared by 4 bases and J by 9 bases, with 5 bases of the junction left unmatched. The CDR3 protein is CASSLGLAGVLEQFF. The CDR3 coding sequence is TGTGCCAGCTCACTGGGACTAGCGGGAGTGCTTGAGCAGTTCTTC.

The chain combines TRBV20-1 with TRBJ2-5; D not certain. Germline V gene data show CDR1 as DFQATT and CDR2 as SNEGSKA (reference sequence). The CDR3 has 11 residues. V lost 3 bases to trimming and J lost 7 bases, with 9 bases between them. CDR3 amino acids: CSASYSATQYF. Here the CDR3 DNA reads TGCAGTGCTAGTTACAGCGCGACCCAGTACTTC.

This sequence joins TRBV7-8 and TRBJ2-7, with 7 positions matching TRBD1. Trimming cost V 5 bases and J 3 bases; bases outside gene matches: 19. The CDR3 covers 18 residues. From germline, CDR1 is SGHVS and CDR2 FQNEAQ. The CDR3 loop is CASSPRGFGDRRNYEQYF. As DNA, the CDR3 is TGTGCCAGCAGCCCCAGGGGGTTTGGAGACAGGAGAAACTACGAGCAGTACTTC.

The gene calls are TRBV5-8 and TRBJ1-1; 8 bases agree with TRBD1. V was pared by 0 bases and J by 7 bases, with 14 bases of the junction left unmatched. The germline V gene encodes CDR1 SGHTS and CDR2 YDEGEE. The CDR3 runs to 17 residues. The CDR3 spells CASSLVLLRADRDEAFF. CDR3 sequence (DNA): TGTGCCAGCAGCTTGGTTTTGCTTAGAGCGGACAGGGATGAAGCTTTCTTT.

J is TRBJ2-7 and V is TRBV20-1; 11 bases fit TRBD2. This CDR3 comprises 15 residues. CDR1 is DFQATT, CDR2 SNEGSKA, per germline (reference sequence). The V segment lost 6 bases and the J segment 0 bases; nucleotides outside the gene matches: 7. The CDR3 sequence is CSAALAGAISYEQYF. CDR3 coding DNA: TGCAGTGCCGCACTAGCGGGAGCGATCTCCTACGAGCAGTACTTC.

J is TRBJ2-3 and V is TRBV7-2; TRBD1 agrees at 8 bases. CDR3 length: 16 residues. Trimming took 1 base from V and 7 from J; bases not matched to a gene: 10. Germline V gene sequence: CDR1 SGHTA, CDR2 FQGNSA. The CDR3 nucleotides are TGTGCCAGCAGCTTAGATCAGGTAGCAGGGGGCCATACGCAGTATTTT. Its translation: CASSLDQVAGGHTQYF. Looking up the rest from reference TRBV7-2 and TRBJ2-3 gives the full variable domain: GAGVSQSPSNKVTEKGKDVELRCDPISGHTALYWYRQSLGQGLEFLIYFQGNSAPDKSGLPSDRFSAERTGGSVSTLTIQRTQQEDSAVYLCASSLDQVAGGHTQYFGPGTRLTVL.

This clonotype was observed a handful of times. The J gene is TRBJ2-7, the V gene TRBV2; 8 bases match TRBD2. The CDR3 runs 13 residues. In germline, CDR1 is SNHLY, CDR2 FYNNEI. The V segment lost 7 bases and the J segment 7 bases; nucleotides outside the gene matches: 9. The CDR3 DNA is TGTGCCAGCAAGCCCGGGACTAGTAAGGAGCAGTACTTC. This encodes CASKPGTSKEQYF.

This clonotype was detected a few times. The gene calls are TRBV6-2 or TRBV6-3 and TRBJ2-5; 7 positions match TRBD1. V gave up 5 bases and J gave up 1 base; unmatched junction bases: 13. The CDR3 consists of 17 residues. CDR1 is MNHEY and CDR2 is SVGEGT in the germline V gene. Written as DNA, the CDR3 is TGTGCCAGCAGTCCACCGAGGGGGCGCGGGTCCCAAGAGACCCAGTACTTC. Its protein is CASSPPRGRGSQETQYF.

The sample holds a few counts of this clonotype. The chain couples TRBV18 to TRBJ2-3, with D unresolved. Germline V CDR1 and CDR2: KGHSH, LQKENI. The CDR3 has 16 amino acids. Trimming left V 3 bases short and J 2 bases short, with 15 bases between. The CDR3 protein is CASSPERTRPTDTQYF. Written as DNA, the CDR3 is TGTGCCAGCTCACCGGAGCGTACAAGACCCACAGATACGCAGTATTTT.

This clonotype came up many times. V usage is TRBV9 and J usage is TRBJ1-2; 8 bases map to TRBD1. Trimming took 4 bases from V and 6 from J; bases not matched to a gene: 11. The CDR3 sequence is 15 residues long. Germline CDR1 and CDR2: SGDLS and YYNGEE. CDR3 loop: CASSPLGQGANGYTF. CDR3 DNA: TGTGCCAGCAGCCCGCTGGGGCAGGGGGCAAATGGCTACACCTTC.

The sample holds many counts of this clonotype. V and J are TRBV25-1 and TRBJ2-7; no reliable D call. Trimming took off 4 bases at V and 3 bases at J, with 10 bases between the two ends. The CDR3 is 13 amino acids. Germline V lookup: CDR1 MGHDK, CDR2 SYGVNS. The CDR3 reads CASSGTAYYEQYF. CDR3 in DNA: TGTGCCAGCAGTGGTACCGCCTACTACGAGCAGTACTTC.